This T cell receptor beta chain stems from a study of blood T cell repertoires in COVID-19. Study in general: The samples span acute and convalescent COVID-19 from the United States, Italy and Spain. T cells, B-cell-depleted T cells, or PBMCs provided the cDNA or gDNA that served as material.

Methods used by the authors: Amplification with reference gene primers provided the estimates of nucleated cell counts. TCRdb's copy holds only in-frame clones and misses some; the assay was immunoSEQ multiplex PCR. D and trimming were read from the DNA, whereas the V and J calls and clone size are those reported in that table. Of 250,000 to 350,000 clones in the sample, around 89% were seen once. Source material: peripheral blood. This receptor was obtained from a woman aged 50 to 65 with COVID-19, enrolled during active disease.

CDR3 amino acids: CASSADRGLLNTGELFF. For the CDR3, the DNA is TGTGCCAGCAGCGCTGACAGGGGGCTGTTGAACACCGGGGAGCTGTTTTTT. The chain is built from TRBV7-9 and TRBJ2-2; TRBD1 matches at 10 bases. The germline V gene has CDR1 SEHNR and CDR2 FQNEAQ (reference sequence). The CDR3 contains 17 residues. V trimming: 5 bases; J trimming: 1 base; junction bases outside the gene matches: 7.